One T cell receptor (beta chain) is described in this entry. The antigen is unknown. This table comes from immunoSEQ multiplex PCR, and its TCRdb copy is limited to in-frame clones, with some not included. The table records 150,000 to 200,000 clones, roughly 93% of them present only once. The ends lost 0 bases at V and 2 bases at J; junction bases unmatched: 15. Germline CDR1 and CDR2: LNHNV and YYDKDF (reference sequence). The CDR3 is made up of 19 amino acids. The entry originates in a study of T cell responses to AZD1222 COVID-19 vaccine. Study in general: It was second doses at about 4 or about 12 weeks that were pooled.

General study points: Clonal diversity may have been underestimated, and the donors were mostly white British, with more females than males. Spike-specific TCRs gained breadth and depth after people received two AZD1222 doses. Unmutated variant regions reportedly attract nearly half of all spike-specific TCRs.

The V and J genes are TRBV15 and TRBJ2-7; 8 positions agree with TRBD2. Source: peripheral blood, taken on day 0 of AZD1222 vaccination. The sequence derives from an adult in good health. The CDR3: CATSRDLGTGSGTPYEQYF. CDR3 DNA: TGTGCCACCAGCAGAGATTTGGGGACGGGTAGCGGGACCCCCTACGAGCAGTACTTC.